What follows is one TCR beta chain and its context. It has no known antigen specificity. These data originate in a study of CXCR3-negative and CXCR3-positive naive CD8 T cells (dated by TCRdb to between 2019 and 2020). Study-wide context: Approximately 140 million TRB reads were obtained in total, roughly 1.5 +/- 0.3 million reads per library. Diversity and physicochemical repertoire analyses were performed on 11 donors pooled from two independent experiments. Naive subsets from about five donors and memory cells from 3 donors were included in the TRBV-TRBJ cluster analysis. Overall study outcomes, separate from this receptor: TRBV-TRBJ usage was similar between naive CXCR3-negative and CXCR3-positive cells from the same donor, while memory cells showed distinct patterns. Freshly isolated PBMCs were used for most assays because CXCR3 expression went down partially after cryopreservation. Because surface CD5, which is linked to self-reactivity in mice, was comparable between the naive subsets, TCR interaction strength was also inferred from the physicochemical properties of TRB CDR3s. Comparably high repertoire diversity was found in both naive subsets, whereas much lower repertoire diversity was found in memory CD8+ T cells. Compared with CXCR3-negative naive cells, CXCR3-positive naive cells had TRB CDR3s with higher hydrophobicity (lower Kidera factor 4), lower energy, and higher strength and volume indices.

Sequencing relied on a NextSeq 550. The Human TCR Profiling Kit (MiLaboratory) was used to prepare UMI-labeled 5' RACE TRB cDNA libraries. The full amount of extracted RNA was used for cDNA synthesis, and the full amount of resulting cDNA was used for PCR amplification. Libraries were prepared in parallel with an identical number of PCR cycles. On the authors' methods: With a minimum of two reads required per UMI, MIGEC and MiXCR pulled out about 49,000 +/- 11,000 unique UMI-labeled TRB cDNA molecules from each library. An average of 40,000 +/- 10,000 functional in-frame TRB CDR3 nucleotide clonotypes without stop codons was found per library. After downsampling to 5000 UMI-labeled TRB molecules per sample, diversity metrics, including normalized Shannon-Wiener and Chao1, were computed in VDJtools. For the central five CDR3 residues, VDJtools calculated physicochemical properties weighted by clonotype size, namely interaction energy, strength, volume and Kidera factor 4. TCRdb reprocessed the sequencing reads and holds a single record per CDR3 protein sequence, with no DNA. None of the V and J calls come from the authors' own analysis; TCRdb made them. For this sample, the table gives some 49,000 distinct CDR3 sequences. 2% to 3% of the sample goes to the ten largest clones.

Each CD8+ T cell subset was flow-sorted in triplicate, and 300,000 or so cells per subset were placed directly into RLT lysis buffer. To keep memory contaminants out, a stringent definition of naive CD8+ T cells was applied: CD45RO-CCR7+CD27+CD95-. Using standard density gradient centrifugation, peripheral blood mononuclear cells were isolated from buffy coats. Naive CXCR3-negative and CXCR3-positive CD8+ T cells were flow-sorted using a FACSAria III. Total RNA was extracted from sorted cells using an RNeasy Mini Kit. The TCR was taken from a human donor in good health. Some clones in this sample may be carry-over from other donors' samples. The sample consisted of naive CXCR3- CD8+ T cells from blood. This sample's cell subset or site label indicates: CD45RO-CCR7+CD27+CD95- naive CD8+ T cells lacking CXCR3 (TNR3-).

The CDR3 protein: CASSPPEKDYEQYF. The rearrangement joined TRBV18 to TRBJ2-7. From the germline V gene, CDR1 is KGHSH and CDR2 is LQKENI. The cysteine opens and the phenylalanine closes a CDR3 of 14 amino acids. No DNA is given.